Sequencing of this T cell receptor beta chain was carried out in a study of CD8 T cells in Susac syndrome. The wider study: When blood was drawn, patients with Susac syndrome were on intravenous immunoglobulin alone, on corticosteroids, or therapy-naive.

Random hexamers were used to reverse transcribe an amount of roughly 0.5 to 1 ug RNA. TCRdb independently ran MiXCR on the immunoSEQ multiplex PCR reads; one entry per CDR3 protein. The sample shows some 77,000 distinct CDR3 sequences, about 93% of them seen only once. Diagnostic criteria defined recently for definite or probable disease were met by the Susac syndrome patients. The receptor's source is a human donor with Susac syndrome. Sequenced: CD4+ T cells from PBMCs.

CDR3 coding DNA: TGCAGTGCTAGAGAGTACCAAGAGACCCAGTACTTC. Encoded protein: CSAREYQETQYF. The chain links TRBV20-1 to TRBJ2-5; D is uncertain. Germline V CDR1 and CDR2: DFQATT, SNEGSKA (reference sequence). The CDR3 has 12 amino acids. Trimming left V 0 bases short and J 0 bases short, with 2 bases between.